This T cell receptor beta chain was sequenced during a study of cytomegalovirus exposure and HLA in healthy donors. Study summary: About 85 million unique TCRs from HLA-typed donors were held in an early release of data.

It was with 60 Vbeta and 13 Jbeta primers that the PCR ran. TCRdb's table, derived via immunoSEQ multiplex PCR, lists solely in-frame clones and lacks some. The sample shows some 110,000 clones, 78% of them seen only once. As to this clone: Its target is unknown.

General study results and limits: Among TCR beta chains, those listed as cytomegalovirus-associated numbered approximately 150.

The CDR3 runs 16 residues. CDR1 is SGHAT and CDR2 is FQNNGV in the germline V gene. V was shortened by 7 bases and J by 7 bases, with 20 bases between the two germline ends. The sequenced material came from PBMCs. This chain links TRBV11-2 with TRBJ1-6; TRBD1 is a possible D gene (5 bases). The receptor was isolated from a man aged 40-49 years in good health and CMV-seronegative. The CDR3 is CASNHYWGGGNSPLHF. CDR3 DNA: TGTGCCAGCAATCATTACTGGGGCGGTGGCAATTCACCCCTCCACTTT. Full variable domain (missing parts from reference TRBV11-2 and TRBJ1-6): EAGVAQSPRYKIIEKRQSVAFWCNPISGHATLYWYQQILGQGPKLLIQFQNNGVVDDSQLPKDRFSAERLKGVDSTLKIQPAKLEDSAVYLCASNHYWGGGNSPLHFGNGTRLTVT.